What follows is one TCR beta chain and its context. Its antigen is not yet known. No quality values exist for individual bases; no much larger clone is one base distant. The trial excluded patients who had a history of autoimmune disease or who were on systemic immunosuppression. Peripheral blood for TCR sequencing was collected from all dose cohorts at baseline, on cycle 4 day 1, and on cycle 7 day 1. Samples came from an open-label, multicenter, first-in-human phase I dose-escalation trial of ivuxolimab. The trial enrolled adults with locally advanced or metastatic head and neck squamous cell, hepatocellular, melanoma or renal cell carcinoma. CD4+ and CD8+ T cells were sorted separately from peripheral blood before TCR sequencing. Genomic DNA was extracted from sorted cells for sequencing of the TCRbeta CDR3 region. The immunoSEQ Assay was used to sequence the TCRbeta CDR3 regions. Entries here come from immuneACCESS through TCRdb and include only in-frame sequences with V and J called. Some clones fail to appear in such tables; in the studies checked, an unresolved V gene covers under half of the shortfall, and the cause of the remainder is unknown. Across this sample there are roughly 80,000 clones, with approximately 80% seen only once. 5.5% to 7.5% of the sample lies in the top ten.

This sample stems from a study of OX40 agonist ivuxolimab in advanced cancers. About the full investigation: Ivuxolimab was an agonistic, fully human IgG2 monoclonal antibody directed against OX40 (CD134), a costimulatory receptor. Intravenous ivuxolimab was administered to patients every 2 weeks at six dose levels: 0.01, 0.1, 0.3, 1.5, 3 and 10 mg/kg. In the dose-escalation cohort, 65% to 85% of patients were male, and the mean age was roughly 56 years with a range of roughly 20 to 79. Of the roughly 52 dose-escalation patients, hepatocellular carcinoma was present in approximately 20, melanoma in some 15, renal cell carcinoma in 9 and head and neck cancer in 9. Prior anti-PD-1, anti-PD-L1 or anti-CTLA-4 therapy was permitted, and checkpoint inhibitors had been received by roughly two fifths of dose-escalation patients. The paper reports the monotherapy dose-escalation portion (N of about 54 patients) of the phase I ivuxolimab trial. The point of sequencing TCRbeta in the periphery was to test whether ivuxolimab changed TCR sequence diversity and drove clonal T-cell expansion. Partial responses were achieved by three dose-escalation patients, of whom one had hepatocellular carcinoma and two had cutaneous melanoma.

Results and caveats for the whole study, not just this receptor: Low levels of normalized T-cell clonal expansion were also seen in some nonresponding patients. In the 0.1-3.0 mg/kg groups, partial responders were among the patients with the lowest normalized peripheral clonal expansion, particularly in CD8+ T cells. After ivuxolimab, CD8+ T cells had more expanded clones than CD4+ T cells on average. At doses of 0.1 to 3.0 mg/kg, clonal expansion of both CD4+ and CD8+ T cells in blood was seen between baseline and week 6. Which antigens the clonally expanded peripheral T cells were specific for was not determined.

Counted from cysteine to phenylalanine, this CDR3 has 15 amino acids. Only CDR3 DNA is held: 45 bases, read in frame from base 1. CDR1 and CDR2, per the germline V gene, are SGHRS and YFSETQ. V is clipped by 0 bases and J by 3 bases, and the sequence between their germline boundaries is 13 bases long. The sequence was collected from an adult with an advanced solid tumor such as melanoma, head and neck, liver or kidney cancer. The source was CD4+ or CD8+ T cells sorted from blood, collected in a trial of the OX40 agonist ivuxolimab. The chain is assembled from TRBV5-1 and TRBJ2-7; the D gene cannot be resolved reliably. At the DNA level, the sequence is TGCGCCAGCAGCTTGGGGATCGGATTGATCTACGAGCAGTACTTC. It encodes CASSLGIGLIYEQYF.